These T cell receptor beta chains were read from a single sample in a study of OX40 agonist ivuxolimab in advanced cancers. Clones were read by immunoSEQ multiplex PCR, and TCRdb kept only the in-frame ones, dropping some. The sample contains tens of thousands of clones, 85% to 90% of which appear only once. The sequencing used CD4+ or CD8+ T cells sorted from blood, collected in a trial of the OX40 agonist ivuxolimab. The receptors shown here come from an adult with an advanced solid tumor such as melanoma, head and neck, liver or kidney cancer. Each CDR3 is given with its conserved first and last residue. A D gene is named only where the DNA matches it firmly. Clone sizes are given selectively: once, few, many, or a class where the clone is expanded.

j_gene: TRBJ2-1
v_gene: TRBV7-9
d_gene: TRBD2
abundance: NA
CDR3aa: CASSRLAGAHNEQFF
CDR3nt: TGTGCCAGCAGCCGCTTAGCGGGGGCACACAATGAGCAGTTCTTC

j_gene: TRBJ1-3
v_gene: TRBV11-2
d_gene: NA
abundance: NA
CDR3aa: CASSLSSSENTIYF
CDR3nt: TGTGCCAGCAGCTTAAGTTCATCTGAAAACACCATATATTTT

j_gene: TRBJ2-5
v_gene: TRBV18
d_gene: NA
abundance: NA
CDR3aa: CASSRSLGETQYF
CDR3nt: TGTGCCAGCTCTCGATCTTTGGGGGAGACCCAGTACTTC

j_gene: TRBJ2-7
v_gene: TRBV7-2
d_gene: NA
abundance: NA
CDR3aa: CASSPRKASYEQYF
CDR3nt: TGTGCCAGCAGCCCCCGGAAAGCCTCCTACGAGCAGTACTTC

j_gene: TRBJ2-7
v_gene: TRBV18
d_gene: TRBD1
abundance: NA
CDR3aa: CASSRTGTAYEQYF
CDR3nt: TGTGCCAGCTCACGGACCGGGACAGCCTACGAGCAGTACTTC

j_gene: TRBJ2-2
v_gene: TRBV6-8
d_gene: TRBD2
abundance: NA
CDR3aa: CASSQLAGNTGELFF
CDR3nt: TGTGCCAGCAGTCAACTAGCGGGGAACACCGGGGAGCTGTTTTTT

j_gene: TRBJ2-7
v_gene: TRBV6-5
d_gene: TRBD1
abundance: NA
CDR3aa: CASSSRDRVYEQYF
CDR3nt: TGTGCCAGCAGTTCCCGGGACAGGGTTTACGAGCAGTACTTC

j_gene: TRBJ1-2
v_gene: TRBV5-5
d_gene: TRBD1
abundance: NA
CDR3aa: CASEDRDGYTF
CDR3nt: TGTGCCAGCGAAGACAGGGACGGCTACACCTTC

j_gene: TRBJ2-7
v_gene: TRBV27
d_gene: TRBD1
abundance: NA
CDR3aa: CASSPRQGTSYEQYF
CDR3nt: TGTGCCAGCAGCCCCCGACAGGGAACATCCTACGAGCAGTACTTC

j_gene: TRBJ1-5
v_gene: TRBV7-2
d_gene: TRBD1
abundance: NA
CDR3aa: CASSTWTGGNQPQHF
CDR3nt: TGTGCCAGCAGCACCTGGACAGGAGGCAATCAGCCCCAGCATTTT

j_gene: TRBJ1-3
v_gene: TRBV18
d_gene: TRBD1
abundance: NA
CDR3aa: CASSPLGPTGEGGNTIYF
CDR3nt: TGTGCCAGCTCACCCCTGGGGCCGACAGGGGAAGGCGGAAACACCATATATTTT

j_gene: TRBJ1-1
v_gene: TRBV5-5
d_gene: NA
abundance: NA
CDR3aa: CASSLSRLSNTEAFF
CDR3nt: TGTGCCAGCAGCTTGTCTCGGCTTTCGAACACTGAAGCTTTCTTT

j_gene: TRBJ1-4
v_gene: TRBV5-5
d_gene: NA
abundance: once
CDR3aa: CASSLPGTDEKLFF
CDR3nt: TGTGCCAGCAGCTTGCCAGGGACGGATGAAAAACTGTTTTTT

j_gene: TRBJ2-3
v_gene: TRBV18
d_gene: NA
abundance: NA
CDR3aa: CASSPLSRQGVSTDTQYF
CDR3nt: TGTGCCAGCTCACCACTCTCGAGGCAGGGAGTTAGCACAGATACGCAGTATTTT

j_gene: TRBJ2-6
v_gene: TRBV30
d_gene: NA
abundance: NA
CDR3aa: CAWSSGQAGANVLTF
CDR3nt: TGTGCCTGGAGTTCGGGTCAGGCTGGGGCCAACGTCCTGACTTTC

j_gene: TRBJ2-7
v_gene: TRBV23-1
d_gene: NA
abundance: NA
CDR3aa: CASRVDSRPSYEQYF
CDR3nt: TGCGCCAGCAGGGTAGACAGCAGACCGTCCTACGAGCAGTACTTC

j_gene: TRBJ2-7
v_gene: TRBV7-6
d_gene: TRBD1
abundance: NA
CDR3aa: CASSSGSFIGQGNEQYF
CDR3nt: TGTGCCAGCAGCTCCGGCTCCTTTATCGGACAGGGGAACGAGCAGTACTTC

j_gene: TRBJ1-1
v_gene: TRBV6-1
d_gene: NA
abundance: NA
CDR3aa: CASTRGHPQAFF
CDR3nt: TGTGCCAGCACCCGTGGACACCCCCAAGCTTTCTTT

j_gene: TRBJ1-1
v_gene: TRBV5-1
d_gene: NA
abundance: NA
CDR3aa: CASSLGNVGTEAFF
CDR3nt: TGCGCCAGCAGCTTAGGGAACGTTGGCACTGAAGCTTTCTTT

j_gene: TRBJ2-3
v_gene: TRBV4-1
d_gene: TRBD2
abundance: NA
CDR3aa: CASSQETIAGGITDTQYF
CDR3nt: TGCGCCAGCAGCCAAGAAACCATAGCGGGAGGAATAACAGATACGCAGTATTTT

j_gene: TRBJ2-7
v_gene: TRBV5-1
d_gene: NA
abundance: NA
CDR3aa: CASSLGPNSYEQYF
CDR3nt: TGCGCCAGCAGCTTAGGGCCAAATTCCTACGAGCAGTACTTC

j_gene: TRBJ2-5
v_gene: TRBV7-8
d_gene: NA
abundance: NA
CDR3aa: CASSLATGQETQYF
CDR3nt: TGTGCCAGCAGCTTAGCAACCGGGCAAGAGACCCAGTACTTC

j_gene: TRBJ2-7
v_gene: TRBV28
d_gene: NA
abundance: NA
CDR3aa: CASRYRDEQYF
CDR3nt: TGTGCCAGCAGGTACAGGGACGAGCAGTACTTC

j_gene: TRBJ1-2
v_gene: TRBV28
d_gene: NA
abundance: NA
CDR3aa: CASSGRSYGYTF
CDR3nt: TGTGCCAGCAGTGGGAGAAGCTATGGCTACACCTTC

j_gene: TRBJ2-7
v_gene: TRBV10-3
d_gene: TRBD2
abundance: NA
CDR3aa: CAISPHSGERRENYEQYF
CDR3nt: TGTGCCATCAGCCCGCATAGTGGGGAAAGGCGGGAGAACTACGAGCAGTACTTC

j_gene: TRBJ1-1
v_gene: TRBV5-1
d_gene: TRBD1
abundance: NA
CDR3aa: CASSPTGQGANTEAFF
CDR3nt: TGCGCCAGCAGCCCCACGGGACAGGGGGCGAACACTGAAGCTTTCTTT

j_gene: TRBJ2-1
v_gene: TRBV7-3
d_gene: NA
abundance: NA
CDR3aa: CASSPYLNNEQFF
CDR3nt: TGTGCCAGCAGCCCGTACCTTAACAATGAGCAGTTCTTC

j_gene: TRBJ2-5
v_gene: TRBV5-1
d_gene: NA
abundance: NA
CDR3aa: CASSLVQETQYF
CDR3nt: TGCGCCAGCAGCTTAGTCCAAGAGACCCAGTACTTC

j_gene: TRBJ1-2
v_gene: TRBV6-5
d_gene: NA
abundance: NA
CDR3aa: CASSYSFSTLNYGYTF
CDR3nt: TGTGCCAGCAGTTACTCTTTCAGCACCCTTAACTATGGCTACACCTTC

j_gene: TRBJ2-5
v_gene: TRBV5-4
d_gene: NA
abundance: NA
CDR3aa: CASSFRGGTAGTQYF
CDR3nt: TGTGCCAGCAGCTTTAGAGGGGGTACGGCAGGGACCCAGTACTTC

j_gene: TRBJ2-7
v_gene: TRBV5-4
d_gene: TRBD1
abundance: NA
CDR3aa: CASSLGGAGGEQYF
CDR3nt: TGTGCCAGCAGCTTGGGTGGGGCAGGGGGCGAGCAGTACTTC

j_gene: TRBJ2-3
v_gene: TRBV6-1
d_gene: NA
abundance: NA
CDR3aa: CATQTLATNTDTQYF
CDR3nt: TGTGCCACCCAAACCCTAGCCACAAACACAGATACGCAGTATTTT

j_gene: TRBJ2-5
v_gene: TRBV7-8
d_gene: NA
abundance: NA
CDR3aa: CASSLGSPETQYF
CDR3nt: TGTGCCAGCAGCTTAGGATCCCCCGAGACCCAGTACTTC

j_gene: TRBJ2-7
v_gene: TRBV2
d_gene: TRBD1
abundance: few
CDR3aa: CASSFRDRGPEQYF
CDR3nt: TGTGCCAGCAGTTTCCGGGACAGGGGCCCCGAGCAGTACTTC

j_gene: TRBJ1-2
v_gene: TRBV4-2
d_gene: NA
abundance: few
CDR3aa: CASSHPVGGYTF
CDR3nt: TGTGCCAGCAGCCATCCGGTCGGCGGCTACACCTTC

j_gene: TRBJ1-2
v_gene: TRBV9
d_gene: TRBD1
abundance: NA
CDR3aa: CASSAGTGGNYGYTF
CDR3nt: TGTGCCAGCAGCGCTGGGACAGGGGGGAACTATGGCTACACCTTC

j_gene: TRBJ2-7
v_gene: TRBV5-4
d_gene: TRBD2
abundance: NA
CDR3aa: CASSWGGLAGSYEQYF
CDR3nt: TGTGCCAGCAGCTGGGGGGGACTAGCGGGAAGTTACGAGCAGTACTTC

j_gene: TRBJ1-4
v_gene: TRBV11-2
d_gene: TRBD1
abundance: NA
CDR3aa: CASSLGVRRQGDEKLFF
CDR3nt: TGTGCCAGCAGCTTAGGGGTCAGGAGACAGGGAGATGAAAAACTGTTTTTT

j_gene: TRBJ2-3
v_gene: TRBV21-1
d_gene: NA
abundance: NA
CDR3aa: CASGQLAGEGWADTQYF
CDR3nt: TGTGCCAGCGGCCAACTAGCGGGAGAGGGTTGGGCAGATACGCAGTATTTT

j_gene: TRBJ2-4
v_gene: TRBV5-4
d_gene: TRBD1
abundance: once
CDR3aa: CASSLAQTGTGDIQYF
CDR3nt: TGTGCCAGCAGCTTGGCCCAGACAGGGACAGGGGACATTCAGTACTTC

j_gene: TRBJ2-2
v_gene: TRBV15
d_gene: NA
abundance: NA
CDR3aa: CATSNPLGPLPGELFF
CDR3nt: TGTGCCACCAGCAACCCCCTCGGTCCTCTCCCCGGGGAGCTGTTTTTT